This T cell receptor (beta chain) appears in the sequencing data of a study of T cell repertoires in cytomegalovirus infection (dated by TCRdb to about 2019). As for the study more broadly: Recently identified HLA-C-restricted CMV epitopes, whose presentation resists viral immunomodulation, were targeted by peptide stimulations together with well-studied HLA-B-restricted epitopes. Because public TCR beta signatures pointed to carriage of CMV infection together with the matching HLA type, the HLA type of each donor mattered for the analysis. Study-level results and caveats: The ex vivo response was dominated by HLA-C-restricted CMV-specific TCR beta clonotypes, and the single most frequent clonotype in two of eight donors was supplied by these HLA-C-restricted clonotypes. In both this cohort and an independent cohort of 350 or so donors, the cumulative frequency of public TCR beta family members distinguished carriers of CMV infection plus the relevant HLA type.

From the cysteine up to the phenylalanine, the CDR3 has a length of 13 residues. Of all the DNA, just the CDR3 is kept, 39 bases in frame from base 1. For CDR1 and CDR2, the germline V gene (reference sequence) lists LNHDA and SQIVND. The germline ends are 13 bases apart after V is trimmed by 5 bases and J by 6 bases. The run used an Illumina HiSeq 1500. TCRdb reanalyzed the raw reads on its own, using fastp at Q25 for trimming and MiXCR for clone calling, and kept in-frame beta chains. Every CDR3 protein is listed once, alongside the most common genes and DNA of its rows. This sample has fewer than 350,000 distinct CDR3 sequences in its table, and almost 30% of those were observed once. The ten largest clones represent 20% of the sample. Remarks on this clonotype: There is no known antigen for this receptor. Base qualities are not at hand, and no much larger clone is one base apart.

The label giving this sample's treatment or condition can be read as: in vitro stimulation with specific CMV peptide epitopes to enrich CMV-specific T cells. This receptor was taken from a human donor in good health (CMV status not recorded). Some clones in this sample may be carry-over from other donors' samples. The V gene is TRBV19 and the J gene is TRBJ1-2, with a weak D call of TRBD1 (5 bases match). This material consisted of cultured PBMCs, taken from culture after CMV antigen stimulation. The bases are TGTGCCAGTAGTGTCAGGGTTCTCGATGGCTACACCTTC. The resulting protein is CASSVRVLDGYTF.